Below, 26 T cell receptor beta chains from the same sample are listed, as sequenced in a study of Ad26.COV2.S vaccination and SARS-CoV-2 variants. Documented treatment: some 20 received Ad26.COV2.S at low or high dose, single or two shots; 5 received placebo; per-sample allocation not given. Sampling occurred on day 63 after the first vaccine or placebo injection. Method: immunoSEQ multiplex PCR; TCRdb's copy keeps in-frame clones and lacks some. The sample lists about 320,000 clones; 85% were seen once. The source material was peripheral blood, sampled in a trial of Ad26.COV2.S vaccine versus placebo. All receptors come from a person between 18 and 59 years old who received the Ad26.COV2.S COVID-19 vaccine or a placebo.

The rearrangement uses TRBV4-1 and TRBJ2-2; perhaps D is TRBD1 or TRBD2 (6 bases each). Germline loops: CDR1 MGHRA, CDR2 YSYEKL. This CDR3 is built from 14 residues. V shed 2 bases and J shed 5 bases, with 9 bases lying between them. Here the CDR3 reads CASSQRGLTGELFF. CDR3 nucleotide sequence: TGCGCCAGCAGCCAACGGGGGCTGACCGGGGAGCTGTTTTTT.

V gene TRBV15 combines with J gene TRBJ2-2; 12 positions match TRBD2. The germline V gene encodes CDR1 LNHNV and CDR2 YYDKDF (reference sequence). The CDR3 length is 18 residues. V shed 3 bases, J shed 3 bases, and the junction held 8 bases outside the gene matches. The CDR3 DNA sequence: TGTGCCACCAGCAGCCCCCTAGCGGGGGGGCCTGACACCGGGGAGCTGTTTTTT. Translation gives CATSSPLAGGPDTGELFF. The whole variable domain, filled in from reference TRBV15 and TRBJ2-2, reads DAMVIQNPRYQVTQFGKPVTLSCSQTLNHNVMYWYQQKSSQAPKLLFHYYDKDFNNEADTPDNFQSRRPNTSFCFLDIRSPGLGDTAMYLCATSSPLAGGPDTGELFFGEGSRLTVL.

The chain combines TRBV3-1 (or the pseudogene TRBV3-2) with TRBJ1-1; D may be TRBD1 (5 bases). Germline V gives CDR1 LGHDT, CDR2 YNNKEL (reference sequence). The CDR3 length is 13 residues. Trimming removed 4 bases from V and 3 bases from J, with 9 bases in between. The chain's CDR3 is CASSRGGDTEAFF. The DNA for the CDR3 is TGTGCCAGCAGCCGGGGAGGGGACACTGAAGCTTTCTTT.

The chain uses TRBV19 and TRBJ1-5; no firm D call. V lost 7 bases and J 2 bases, leaving 18 bases between the germline ends. The CDR3 loop spans 16 amino acids. CDR1 is LNHDA and CDR2 is SQIVND in the germline V gene (reference sequence). DNA for the CDR3: TGTGCCAGTATTGAGGGAACCTTCGGCGGCAATCAGCCCCAGCATTTT. Its translation: CASIEGTFGGNQPQHF.

The chain links TRBV5-1 to TRBJ2-7, with 9 bases fitting TRBD2. Trimming at V came to 4 bases and at J to 2 bases, leaving 4 bases not matched to a gene. This CDR3 is 14 amino acids long. Germline CDR1 is SGHRS and CDR2 is YFSETQ. The CDR3 protein is CASSGSGGPYEQYF. CDR3 in DNA: TGCGCCAGCAGCGGGAGCGGGGGGCCCTACGAGCAGTACTTC.

The chain carries TRBV5-6 and TRBJ2-3; 11 nucleotides line up with TRBD2. Germline trimming cut 4 bases from V and 2 bases from J; bases unmatched to any gene: 6. The CDR3 is 16 amino acids. The V gene's germline CDR1 is SGHDT and CDR2 YYEEEE. This CDR3 reads CASSPRLAGFTDTQYF. DNA for the CDR3: TGTGCCAGCAGCCCCAGACTAGCGGGGTTCACAGATACGCAGTATTTT.

This rearrangement joins TRBV2 to TRBJ2-5; TRBD1 matches 8 bases. The CDR3 loop spans 14 amino acids. Germline loops: CDR1 SNHLY, CDR2 FYNNEI. Losses at the gene ends were 8 bases for V and 2 bases for J; bases not matched to a gene: 7. For the CDR3, the DNA is TGTGCCAGCGGCGGACAGGGACATCAAGAGACCCAGTACTTC. As protein: CASGGQGHQETQYF. Complete variable domain (other parts from reference TRBV2 and TRBJ2-5): EPEVTQTPSHQVTQMGQEVILRCVPISNHLYFYWYRQILGQKVEFLVSFYNNEISEKSEIFDDQFSVERPDGSNFTLKIRSTKLEDSAMYFCASGGQGHQETQYFGPGTRLLVL.

This clone appeared a few times. The rearrangement uses TRBV2 and TRBJ1-6; 9 bases are shared with TRBD1. There are 16 residues in the CDR3. CDR1 SNHLY and CDR2 FYNNEI come from the germline V gene. Trimming removed 6 bases from V and 5 bases from J; junction bases left unmatched: 8. The CDR3 DNA sequence: TGTGCCAGCAGCTTACAGGGGGCGCGAAATAATTCACCCCTCCACTTT. Its translation is CASSLQGARNNSPLHF.

The V gene is TRBV6-4, the J gene TRBJ2-1; 13 bases map to TRBD2. CDR3 length: 16 amino acids. V dropped 0 bases and J dropped 7; count of bases not matched to a gene: 3. Germline values: CDR1 MRHNA, CDR2 SNTAGT. This CDR3 reads CASSDSTSGGMNEQFF. For the CDR3, the DNA is TGTGCCAGCAGTGACTCGACTAGCGGGGGGATGAATGAGCAGTTCTTC.

This chain joins TRBV7-2 and TRBJ2-7; D possibly corresponds to TRBD1 (6 bases). Trimming removed 1 base at V and 1 base at J, with 14 bases between. In germline, CDR1 is SGHTA, CDR2 FQGNSA. The CDR3 has 16 amino acids. The CDR3 region is CASSLVSTGQSYEQYF. The CDR3 DNA follows: TGTGCCAGCAGCTTAGTATCGACAGGCCAATCCTACGAGCAGTACTTC.

This sequence joins TRBV11-2 and TRBJ1-2; D not certain. The CDR3 has 13 residues. Trimming took off 7 bases at V and 4 bases at J, with 13 bases between the two ends. In germline, CDR1 is SGHAT, CDR2 FQNNGV. The CDR3 DNA reads as TGTGCCAGCACCTCCATGAGCGGCTATGGCTACACCTTC. Its protein is CASTSMSGYGYTF.

The chain has TRBV14 and TRBJ2-3; D gene unclear. This CDR3 is 14 amino acids long. Germline CDR1 and CDR2: SGHDN and FVKESK. Trimming shortened V by 4 bases and J by 4 bases, and 12 bases separated the two germline ends. CDR3 sequence reads: CASSRGILADTQYF. For the CDR3, the DNA is TGTGCCAGCAGCCGGGGAATATTGGCAGATACGCAGTATTTT.

The V gene is TRBV19, the J gene TRBJ2-3, with a tentative D call TRBD2 (6 bases). CDR1 is LNHDA, CDR2 SQIVND, per germline (reference sequence). The ends were cut back, 3 bases at V and 0 bases at J, with 10 bases in the middle. CDR3 length equals 15 residues. CDR3 amino acids: CASSIGAGSTDTQYF. The DNA of the CDR3 is TGTGCCAGTAGTATTGGGGCGGGGAGCACAGATACGCAGTATTTT.

CDR3 bases: TGCGCCAGCAGCATAAACCCGACAGGTCAGCCCCAGCATTTT. Its translation: CASSINPTGQPQHF. The V gene is TRBV5-1, the J gene TRBJ1-5; tentatively, D is TRBD1 (6 bases). Germline loops: CDR1 SGHRS, CDR2 YFSETQ. The CDR3 has 14 amino acids. V lost 4 bases to trimming and J lost 6 bases, with 14 bases between them.

A few counts support this clone. The V call is TRBV4-2, the J call TRBJ2-1; 11 bases agree with TRBD1. The V segment lost 1 base and the J segment 7 bases; nucleotides outside the gene matches: 3. This CDR3 is 15 amino acids long. The germline V gene has CDR1 LGHNA and CDR2 YNFKEQ. CDR3 amino acids: CASSQGGQGGNEQFF. In nucleotides, the CDR3 is TGTGCCAGCAGCCAAGGGGGACAGGGGGGGAATGAGCAGTTCTTC.

This chain uses TRBV18 with TRBJ2-2; D remains ambiguous. The CDR3 extends over 13 amino acids. From germline, CDR1 is KGHSH and CDR2 LQKENI. The V gene lost 3 bases and the J gene lost 7 bases, with 9 bases spanning the gap. CDR3 sequence reads: CASSPGSHGELFF. The DNA for the CDR3 is TGTGCCAGCTCACCGGGAAGTCACGGGGAGCTGTTTTTT. Full variable domain (rest looked up from reference TRBV18 and TRBJ2-2): NAGVMQNPRHLVRRRGQEARLRCSPMKGHSHVYWYRQLPEEGLKFMVYLQKENIIDESGMPKERFSAEFPKEGPSILRIQQVVRGDSAAYFCASSPGSHGELFFGEGSRLTVL.

The gene calls are TRBV4-1 and TRBJ2-5; D perhaps matches TRBD1 (5 bases). Germline loops: CDR1 MGHRA, CDR2 YSYEKL. V was clipped by 0 bases and J by 4 bases, with 15 bases between them. The CDR3 contains 16 residues. In nucleotides, the CDR3 is TGCGCCAGCAGCCAAGATCCCGGGTTGCAGGGAGAGACCCAGTACTTC. It specifies CASSQDPGLQGETQYF.

V and J are TRBV5-1 and TRBJ1-2, with D tentatively TRBD1 (5 bases). V shed 4 bases and J shed 4 bases, with 17 bases lying between them. This CDR3 has 15 amino acids. The germline V gene has CDR1 SGHRS and CDR2 YFSETQ. The CDR3 DNA reads as TGCGCCAGCAGCGCCTCAGTTCAGGGCCCCTATGGCTACACCTTC. This encodes CASSASVQGPYGYTF.

The chain couples TRBV7-2 to TRBJ1-1; D ambiguous. Trimming took off 3 bases at V and 4 bases at J, with 9 bases between the two ends. Germline-derived CDR1 and CDR2 are SGHTA and FQGNSA. This CDR3 comprises 13 residues. The CDR3 here is CASSLGFATEAFF. In DNA form, the CDR3 reads TGTGCCAGCAGCTTGGGGTTCGCCACTGAAGCTTTCTTT.

The genes are TRBV14 and TRBJ1-1, with D possibly TRBD1 on 5 matching bases. The CDR3 is 14 amino acids. Germline assignment: CDR1 SGHDN and CDR2 FVKESK. V gave up 1 base and J gave up 1 base, with 7 bases separating them. As DNA, the CDR3 is TGTGCCAGCAGCCAAGGGGGCTCGAACACTGAAGCTTTCTTT. It is translated as CASSQGGSNTEAFF.

This chain links TRBV19 with TRBJ1-1; D is ambiguous. Trimming took 5 bases from V and 2 from J, leaving 15 bases between them. Germline values: CDR1 LNHDA, CDR2 SQIVND (reference sequence). The CDR3 is made up of 15 amino acids. The CDR3 nucleotides read TGTGCCAGTAGTCTCATTCCCGTTCCTAACACTGAAGCTTTCTTT. Translation: CASSLIPVPNTEAFF.

The CDR3 DNA reads TGTGCCAGCAGCTTGGCGGGAACTAGCAATCAGCCCCAGCATTTT. Translated: CASSLAGTSNQPQHF. V is TRBV13 and J is TRBJ1-5; D call uncertain. Germline loops: CDR1 PRHDT, CDR2 FYEKMQ (reference sequence). Trimming cost V 3 bases and J 0 bases, with 9 bases left between them. This CDR3 is built from 15 residues.

CDR3 residues: CASSLASWTGVYNEQFF. DNA for the CDR3: TGTGCCAGCAGCTTGGCGTCGTGGACAGGGGTCTACAATGAGCAGTTCTTC. The chain couples TRBV5-6 to TRBJ2-1, with TRBD1 matching 9 bases. The CDR3 has 17 residues. Germline CDR1 SGHDT, CDR2 YYEEEE. The V segment lost 0 bases and the J segment 3 bases; nucleotides outside the gene matches: 7.

V and J are TRBV11-3 and TRBJ2-2; TRBD2 matches 11 bases. The CDR3 consists of 14 residues. The trim removed 9 bases at V and 6 bases at J, leaving 6 bases unmatched. Germline CDR1 is SGHNT and CDR2 is YENEEA. The CDR3 nucleotides read TGTGCCAGACTTAGCGGGGGGGCCCCCGGGGAGCTGTTTTTT. Residues: CARLSGGAPGELFF.

In its sample, this clone was seen a few times. The J gene is TRBJ2-2, the V gene TRBV5-6; 12 positions agree with TRBD2. V dropped 4 bases and J dropped 4; count of bases not matched to a gene: 5. The CDR3 is made up of 16 amino acids. Germline loops: CDR1 SGHDT, CDR2 YYEEEE. Written as DNA, the CDR3 is TGTGCCAGCAGCACCCGACTAGCGGGGGCCACCGGGGAGCTGTTTTTT. Translated, it gives CASSTRLAGATGELFF.

The V and J genes are TRBV6-5 and TRBJ1-4, with 7 bases lining up with TRBD1. Per the germline V gene, CDR1 is MNHEY and CDR2 is SVGAGI. This CDR3 spans 13 amino acids. Germline trimming cut 4 bases from V and 8 bases from J; bases unmatched to any gene: 4. CDR3 DNA sequence: TGTGCCAGCAGTTGGGCAGGGGGAGAAAAACTGTTTTTT. Translating gives CASSWAGGEKLFF.